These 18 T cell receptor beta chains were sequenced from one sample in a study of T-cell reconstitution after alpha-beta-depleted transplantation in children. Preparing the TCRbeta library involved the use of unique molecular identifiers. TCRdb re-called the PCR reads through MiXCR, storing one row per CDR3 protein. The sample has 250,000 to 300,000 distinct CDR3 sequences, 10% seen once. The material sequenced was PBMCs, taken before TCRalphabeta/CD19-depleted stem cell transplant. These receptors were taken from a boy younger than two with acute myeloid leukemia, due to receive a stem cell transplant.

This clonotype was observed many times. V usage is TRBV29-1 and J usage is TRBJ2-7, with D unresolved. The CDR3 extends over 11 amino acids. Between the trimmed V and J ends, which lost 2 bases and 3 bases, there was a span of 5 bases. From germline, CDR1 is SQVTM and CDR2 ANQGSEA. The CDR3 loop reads CSVELLYEQYF. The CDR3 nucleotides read TGCAGCGTTGAACTCCTCTACGAGCAGTACTTC.

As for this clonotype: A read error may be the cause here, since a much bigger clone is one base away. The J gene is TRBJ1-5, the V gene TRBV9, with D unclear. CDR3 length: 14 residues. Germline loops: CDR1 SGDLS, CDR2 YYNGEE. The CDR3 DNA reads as TGTGCCAGCAGCGTTACTAGTGGATTCCAGCGCCAGCATTTT. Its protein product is CASSVTSGFQRQHF.

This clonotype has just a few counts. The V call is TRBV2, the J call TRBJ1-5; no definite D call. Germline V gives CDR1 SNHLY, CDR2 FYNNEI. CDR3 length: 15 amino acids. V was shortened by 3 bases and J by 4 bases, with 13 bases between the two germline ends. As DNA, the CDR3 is TGTGCCAGCAGTGAGGATGAGGGATCGAATCAGCCCCAGCATTTT. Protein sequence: CASSEDEGSNQPQHF.

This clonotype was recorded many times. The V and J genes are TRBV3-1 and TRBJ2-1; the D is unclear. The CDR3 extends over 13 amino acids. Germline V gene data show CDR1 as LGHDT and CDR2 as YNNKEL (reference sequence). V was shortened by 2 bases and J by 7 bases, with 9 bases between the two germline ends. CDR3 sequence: CASSQFGENEQFF. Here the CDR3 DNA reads TGTGCCAGCAGCCAATTTGGAGAGAATGAGCAGTTCTTC.

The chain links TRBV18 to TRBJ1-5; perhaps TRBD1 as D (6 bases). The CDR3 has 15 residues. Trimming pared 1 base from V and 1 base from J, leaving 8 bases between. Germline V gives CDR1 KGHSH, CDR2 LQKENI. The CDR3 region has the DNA TGTGCCAGCTCACCACGGGGGGCAAGCAATCAGCCCCAGCATTTT. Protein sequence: CASSPRGASNQPQHF.

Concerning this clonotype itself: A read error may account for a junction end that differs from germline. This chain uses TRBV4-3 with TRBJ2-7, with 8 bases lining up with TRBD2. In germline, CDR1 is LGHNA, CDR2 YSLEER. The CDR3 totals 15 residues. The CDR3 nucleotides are TGCGCCAGCAGCCAAGATGCGGGAGGCACCTACGAGCATTACTTC. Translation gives CASSQDAGGTYEHYF.

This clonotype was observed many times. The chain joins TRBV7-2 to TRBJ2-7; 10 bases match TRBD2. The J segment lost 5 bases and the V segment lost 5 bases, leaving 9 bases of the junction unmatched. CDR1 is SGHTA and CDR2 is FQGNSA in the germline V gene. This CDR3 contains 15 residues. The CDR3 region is CASSRLASGSNEQYF. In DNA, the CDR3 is TGTGCCAGCAGCCGCCTGGCTAGCGGGAGTAACGAGCAGTACTTC.

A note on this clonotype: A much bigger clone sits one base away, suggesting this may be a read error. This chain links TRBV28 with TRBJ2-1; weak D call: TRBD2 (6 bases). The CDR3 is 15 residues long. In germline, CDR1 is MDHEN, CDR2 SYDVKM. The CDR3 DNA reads TGTGCCAGCAGTTTTGGGGGGTTCTCCTACAATGAGCAGGTCTTC. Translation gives CASSFGGFSYNEQVF.

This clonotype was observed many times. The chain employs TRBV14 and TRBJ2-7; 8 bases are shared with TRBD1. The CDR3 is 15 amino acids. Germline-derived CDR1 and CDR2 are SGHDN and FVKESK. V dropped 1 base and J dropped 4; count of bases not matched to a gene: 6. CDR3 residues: CASSQGNRGRYEQYF. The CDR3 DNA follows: TGTGCCAGCAGCCAAGGTAACAGGGGGAGGTACGAGCAGTACTTC.

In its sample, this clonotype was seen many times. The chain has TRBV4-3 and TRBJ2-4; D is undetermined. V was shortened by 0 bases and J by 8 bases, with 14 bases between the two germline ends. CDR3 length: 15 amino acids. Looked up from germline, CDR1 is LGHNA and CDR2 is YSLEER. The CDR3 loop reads CASSQEAAVWYIQYF. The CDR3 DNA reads TGCGCCAGCAGCCAAGAGGCAGCAGTTTGGTACATTCAGTACTTC.

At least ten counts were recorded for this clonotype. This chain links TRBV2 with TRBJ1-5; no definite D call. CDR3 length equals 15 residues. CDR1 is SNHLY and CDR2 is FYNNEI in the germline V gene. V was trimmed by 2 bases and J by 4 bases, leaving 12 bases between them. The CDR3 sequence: CASSELWGSNQPQHF. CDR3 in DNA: TGTGCCAGCAGTGAATTGTGGGGTTCGAATCAGCCCCAGCATTTT.

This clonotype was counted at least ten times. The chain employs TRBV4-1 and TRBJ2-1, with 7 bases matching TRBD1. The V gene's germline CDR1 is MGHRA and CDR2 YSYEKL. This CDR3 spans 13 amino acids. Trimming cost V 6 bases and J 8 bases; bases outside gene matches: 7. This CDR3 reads CASRSYRGDEQFF. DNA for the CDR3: TGCGCCAGCAGGTCTTACAGGGGCGATGAGCAGTTCTTC.

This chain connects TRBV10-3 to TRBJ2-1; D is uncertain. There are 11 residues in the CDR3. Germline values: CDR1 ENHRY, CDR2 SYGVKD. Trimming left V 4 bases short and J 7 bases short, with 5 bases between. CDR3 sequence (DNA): TGTGCCATCAGTGTGTCGAATGAGCAGTTCTTC. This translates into CAISVSNEQFF.

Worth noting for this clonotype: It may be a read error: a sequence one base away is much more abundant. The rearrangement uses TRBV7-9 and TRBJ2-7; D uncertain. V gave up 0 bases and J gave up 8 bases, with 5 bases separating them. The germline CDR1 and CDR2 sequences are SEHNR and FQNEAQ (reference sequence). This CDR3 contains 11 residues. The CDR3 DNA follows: TGTGCCAGCAGCTTAGCGGACCAGCAGTACTTC. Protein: CASSLADQQYF. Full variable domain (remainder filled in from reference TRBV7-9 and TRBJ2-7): DTGVSQNPRHKITKRGQNVTFRCDPISEHNRLYWYRQTLGQGPEFLTYFQNEAQLEKSRLLSDRFSAERPKGSFSTLEIQRTEQGDSAMYLCASSLADQQYFGPGTRLTVT.

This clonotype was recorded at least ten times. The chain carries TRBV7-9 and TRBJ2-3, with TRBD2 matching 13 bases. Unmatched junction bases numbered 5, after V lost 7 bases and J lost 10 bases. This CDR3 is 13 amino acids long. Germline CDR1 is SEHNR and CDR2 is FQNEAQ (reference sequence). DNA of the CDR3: TGTGCCAGCACCTGGACTAGCGGGAGTTCGCAGTATTTT. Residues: CASTWTSGSSQYF.

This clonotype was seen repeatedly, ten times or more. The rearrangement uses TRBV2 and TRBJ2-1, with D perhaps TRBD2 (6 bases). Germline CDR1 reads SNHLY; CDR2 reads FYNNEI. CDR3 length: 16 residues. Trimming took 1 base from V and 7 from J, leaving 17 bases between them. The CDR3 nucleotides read TGTGCCAGCAGTGAAGTAAGGCGGGGAGGCAAAAATGAGCAGTTCTTC. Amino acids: CASSEVRRGGKNEQFF.

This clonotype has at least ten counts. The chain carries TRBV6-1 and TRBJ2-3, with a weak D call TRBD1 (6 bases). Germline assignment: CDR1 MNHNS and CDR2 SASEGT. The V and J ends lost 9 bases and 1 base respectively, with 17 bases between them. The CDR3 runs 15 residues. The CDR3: CASTPRGKGTDTQYF. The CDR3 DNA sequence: TGTGCCAGTACCCCAAGGGGGAAGGGCACAGATACGCAGTATTTT.

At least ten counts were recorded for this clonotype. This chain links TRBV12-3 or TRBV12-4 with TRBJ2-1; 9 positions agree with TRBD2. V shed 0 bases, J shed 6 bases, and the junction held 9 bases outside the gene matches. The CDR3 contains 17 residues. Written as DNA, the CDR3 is TGTGCCAGCAGTTTAGCGCTAAAAGCGGGGGGCCTCAATGAGCAGTTCTTC. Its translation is CASSLALKAGGLNEQFF.